These 7 T cell receptor beta chains share one sample of origin, sequenced in a study of cytomegalovirus exposure and HLA in healthy donors. PCR used 60 Vbeta primers and 13 Jbeta primers. Profiled with immunoSEQ multiplex PCR; TCRdb holds only in-frame clones, not every one. Counted here are approximately 200,000 clones, roughly 80% occurring once; the ten biggest clones make up roughly a sixth. Sequenced material: PBMCs. The origin of the receptors is a man aged 40-55 years in good health and CMV-seronegative.

The chain recombines TRBV5-6 with TRBJ2-2, with D uncertain. Trimming took off 4 bases at V and 9 bases at J, with 13 bases between the two ends. Germline CDR1 reads SGHDT; CDR2 reads YYEEEE. CDR3 length: 13 residues. The CDR3 reads CASSLVAGRELFF. The CDR3 nucleotides read TGTGCCAGCAGCCTCGTAGCCGGCCGGGAGCTGTTTTTT.

Of note for this clone: At one of its ends the junction is not consistent with the germline gene, which may arise from a read error. The rearrangement uses TRBV7-9 and TRBJ2-5, with no clear D. The CDR3 runs to 16 residues. The V gene's germline CDR1 is SEHNR and CDR2 FQNEAQ (reference sequence). The CDR3 spells CSSSRLGDWRQETQYF. The CDR3, as DNA: TGTTCCAGCAGCCGTTTGGGTGATTGGAGACAAGAGACCCAGTACTTC.

This chain joins TRBV28 and TRBJ1-2, with a weak D call TRBD1 (6 bases). V was clipped by 5 bases and J by 8 bases, with 18 bases between them. Germline loops: CDR1 MDHEN, CDR2 SYDVKM. The CDR3 has 14 amino acids. The DNA for the CDR3 is TGTGCCAGCAGTCCCCACAGGGATGGCAGCGGCTACACCTTC. Translating gives CASSPHRDGSGYTF.

This chain uses TRBV4-2 with TRBJ2-1; TRBD2 aligns across 9 bases. This CDR3 spans 18 amino acids. Looked up from germline, CDR1 is LGHNA and CDR2 is YNFKEQ. V trimming: 3 bases; J trimming: 4 bases; junction bases outside the gene matches: 13. The CDR3 spells CASSQGWKREVPYNEQFF. CDR3 sequence (DNA): TGTGCCAGCAGCCAGGGGTGGAAGCGGGAGGTCCCTTACAATGAGCAGTTCTTC.

The sample holds one count of this clone. V gene TRBV28 combines with J gene TRBJ2-7; TRBD1 might be the D (6 bases). This CDR3 is built from 14 residues. Germline lookup yields CDR1 MDHEN and CDR2 SYDVKM. V lost 4 bases, J lost 1 base, and 11 bases lay in between. DNA for the CDR3: TGTGCCAGCAGTTCGGGGACACTATCCTACGAGCAGTACTTC. The encoded protein is CASSSGTLSYEQYF.

The chain recombines TRBV9 with TRBJ2-3; D remains ambiguous. Germline CDR1 and CDR2: SGDLS and YYNGEE. CDR3 length: 12 amino acids. Deletions cut 3 bases from V and 0 bases from J, with 2 bases between. The CDR3 here is CASSASTDTQYF. The CDR3 DNA reads as TGTGCCAGCAGCGCTAGCACAGATACGCAGTATTTT.

V gene TRBV7-8 combines with J gene TRBJ2-1; 7 nucleotides agree with TRBD1. Losses at the gene ends were 3 bases for V and 10 bases for J; bases not matched to a gene: 6. The CDR3 is 13 residues long. Per germline, CDR1 SGHVS and CDR2 FQNEAQ. As DNA, the CDR3 is TGTGCCAGCAGCTTCCTCTCAGGGGGAGAGCAGTTCTTC. This codes for CASSFLSGGEQFF.